This T cell receptor beta chain was identified in a study of control samples from healthy donors and cancer patients. The CDR3 sequence is 14 residues long. Losses at the gene ends were 5 bases for V and 15 bases for J; bases not matched to a gene: 14. CDR1 and CDR2 (germline): SGHRS, YFSETQ. Method: immunoSEQ multiplex PCR; TCRdb's copy keeps in-frame clones and lacks some. Of 100,000 to 150,000 clones listed, around 92% are singletons. This chain connects TRBV5-1 to TRBJ2-4; the match to TRBD1 covers 10 bases. The source material was blood. The TCR originated in a woman aged 50 to 60 in good health. CDR3 sequence: CASSQMSGTGVPYF. The CDR3, as DNA: TGCGCCAGCAGTCAAATGAGTGGGACAGGGGTTCCGTACTTC.